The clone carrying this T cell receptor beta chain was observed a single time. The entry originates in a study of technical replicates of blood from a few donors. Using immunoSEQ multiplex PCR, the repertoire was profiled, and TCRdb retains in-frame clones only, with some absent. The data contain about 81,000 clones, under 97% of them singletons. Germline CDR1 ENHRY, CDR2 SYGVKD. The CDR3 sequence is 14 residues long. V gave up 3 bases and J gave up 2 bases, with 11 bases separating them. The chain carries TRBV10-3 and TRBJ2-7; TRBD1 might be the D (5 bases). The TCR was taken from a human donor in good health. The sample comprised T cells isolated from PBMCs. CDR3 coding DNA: TGTGCCATCAGTGAAGAGACAGTACCCTACGAGCAGTACTTC. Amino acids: CAISEETVPYEQYF.